This T cell receptor (beta chain) was captured in a study of T cell changes during pregnancy in multiple sclerosis (dated by TCRdb to about 2019). Regarding the study in general: The study looked at changes in the T cell repertoire across pregnancy in women with multiple sclerosis.

This clone was observed a handful of times. Its cognate antigen has yet to be identified. Base qualities are missing; no much larger clone stands one base away. The CDR1 and CDR2 encoded by the germline V gene (reference sequence) are MNHEY and SMNVEV. Clipping removes 6 bases from V and 2 bases from J, with 5 as the unmatched junction base count. The CDR3 runs 15 residues from the cysteine to the phenylalanine. The entry retains the CDR3 DNA only, 45 bases that are in frame from base 1. Receptor amplification or capture employed the immunoSEQ multiplex PCR assay. Imported from immuneACCESS, the table was reduced by TCRdb to in-frame sequences with V and J called. These copies leave out some clones; in studies compared against another copy, an unresolved V gene accounts for under half, and the cause of the remainder is not known. For this sample there are tens of thousands of clones; 80% to 95% appear just once. Around 1% of the sample is taken by the ten largest.

This receptor was identified in a female donor with multiple sclerosis, enrolled in a pregnancy study. The sequencing used peripheral blood, collected after pregnancy. The V and J genes are TRBV27 and TRBJ2-2; TRBD2 lines up with 8 middle nucleotides. The CDR3: CASSSGGPNTGELFF. DNA sequence: TGTGCCAGCAGCTCGGGGGGGCCTAACACCGGGGAGCTGTTTTTT.